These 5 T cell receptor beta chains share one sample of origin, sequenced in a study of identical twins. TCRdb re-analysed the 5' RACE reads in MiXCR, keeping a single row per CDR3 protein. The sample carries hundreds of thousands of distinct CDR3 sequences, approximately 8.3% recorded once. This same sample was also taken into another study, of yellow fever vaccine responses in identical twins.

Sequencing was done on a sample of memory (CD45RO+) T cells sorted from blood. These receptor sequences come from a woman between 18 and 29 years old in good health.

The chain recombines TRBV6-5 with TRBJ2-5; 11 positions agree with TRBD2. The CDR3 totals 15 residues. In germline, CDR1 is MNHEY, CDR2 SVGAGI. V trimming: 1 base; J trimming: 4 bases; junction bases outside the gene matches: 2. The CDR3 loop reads CASSYLAGGRETQYF. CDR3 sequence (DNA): TGTGCCAGCAGTTACTTAGCGGGGGGGCGAGAGACCCAGTACTTC.

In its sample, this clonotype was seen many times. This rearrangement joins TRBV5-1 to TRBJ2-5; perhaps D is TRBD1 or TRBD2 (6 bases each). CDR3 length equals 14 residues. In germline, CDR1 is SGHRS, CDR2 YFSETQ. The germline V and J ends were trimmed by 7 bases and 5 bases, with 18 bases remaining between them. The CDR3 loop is CASFPGGSRETQYF. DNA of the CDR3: TGCGCCAGCTTCCCCGGGGGCTCTCGCGAGACCCAGTACTTC.

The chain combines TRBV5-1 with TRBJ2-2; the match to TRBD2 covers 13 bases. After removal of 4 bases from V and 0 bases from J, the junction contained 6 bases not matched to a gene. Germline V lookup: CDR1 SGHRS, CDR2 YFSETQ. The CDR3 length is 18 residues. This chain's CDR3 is CASSISGLAGTNTGELFF. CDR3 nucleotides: TGCGCCAGCAGCATATCGGGACTAGCGGGAACGAACACCGGGGAGCTGTTTTTT.

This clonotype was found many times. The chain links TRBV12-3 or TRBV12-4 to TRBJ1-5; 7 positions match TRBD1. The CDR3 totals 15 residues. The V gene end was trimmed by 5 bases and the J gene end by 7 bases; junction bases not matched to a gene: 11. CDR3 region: CASSPLQGIRQPQHF. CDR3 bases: TGTGCCAGCAGTCCCTTACAGGGGATACGCCAGCCCCAGCATTTT.

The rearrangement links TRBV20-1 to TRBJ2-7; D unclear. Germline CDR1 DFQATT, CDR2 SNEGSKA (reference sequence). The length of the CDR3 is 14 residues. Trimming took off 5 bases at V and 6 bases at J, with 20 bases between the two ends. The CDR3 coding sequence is TGCAGTGCTCCATCCCGAACCCAGAATAGCGAGCAGTACTTC. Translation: CSAPSRTQNSEQYF.